Listed here are 29 T cell receptor beta chains from one sample, sequenced in a study of vaccination and CD4 T cells after COVID-19. The Oncomine TCR Beta short-read assay was applied to DNA of cultured CD4+ T cells. TCRdb re-derived calls from the PCR reads in MiXCR, one entry per CDR3 protein. The repertoire holds more than 7,000 distinct CDR3 sequences, 48% seen once, with approximately 8% in the top ten. Treatment of the sample: roughly 10-day PBMC culture with coronavirus spike peptide pools or control peptides (ViraFEST assay). These TCRs' antigens remain unknown. Sequenced: CD4+ T cells from blood, cultured in vitro. Receptors originate from a human donor who had recovered from COVID-19.

The chain combines TRBV15 with TRBJ2-5; 7 nucleotides line up with TRBD1. After removal of 0 bases from V and 1 base from J, the junction contained 8 bases not matched to a gene. The CDR3 consists of 17 residues. Germline CDR1 is LNHNV and CDR2 is YYDKDF (reference sequence). The CDR3 sequence is CATSRDPTGLFQETQYF. The CDR3 DNA follows: TGTGCCACCAGCAGAGACCCGACAGGGTTGTTCCAAGAGACCCAGTACTTC.

This clonotype has only a few counts. The gene calls are TRBV7-9 and TRBJ2-7, with D unresolved. Germline assignment: CDR1 SEHNR and CDR2 FQNEAQ (reference sequence). CDR3 length: 13 residues. V lost 7 bases, J lost 7 bases, and 17 bases lay in between. This CDR3 reads CASNRLAAEEQYF. CDR3 DNA: TGTGCCAGCAATAGACTCGCAGCAGAGGAGCAGTACTTC.

By share of the sample, this clonotype is large (0.1 to 1%). The chain carries TRBV7-9 and TRBJ2-5; D gene unclear. Per germline, CDR1 SEHNR and CDR2 FQNEAQ (reference sequence). The CDR3 consists of 13 residues. Trimming stripped 2 bases from V and 7 bases from J, with 11 bases between. The CDR3 spells CASSLNTFGTQYF. CDR3 sequence (DNA): TGTGCCAGCAGCTTAAACACATTCGGGACCCAGTACTTC. The variable domain in full, with the rest retrieved from reference TRBV7-9 and TRBJ2-5, is DTGVSQNPRHKITKRGQNVTFRCDPISEHNRLYWYRQTLGQGPEFLTYFQNEAQLEKSRLLSDRFSAERPKGSFSTLEIQRTEQGDSAMYLCASSLNTFGTQYFGPGTRLLVL.

The chain links TRBV7-6 to TRBJ2-5, with 10 bases identical to TRBD2. Trimming removed 2 bases from V and 5 bases from J; junction bases left unmatched: 8. The germline CDR1 and CDR2 sequences are SGHVS and FNYEAQ. The CDR3 runs to 16 residues. The CDR3 reads CASSLWLAGELETQYF. CDR3 DNA sequence: TGTGCCAGCAGCTTATGGCTAGCGGGAGAGTTGGAGACCCAGTACTTC.

In its sample, this clonotype was seen a few times. V and J are TRBV6-2 or TRBV6-3 and TRBJ1-1, with TRBD1 as a possible D gene (5 bases). The ends were cut back, 6 bases at V and 1 base at J, with 12 bases in the middle. The CDR3 covers 14 residues. In germline, CDR1 is MNHEY, CDR2 SVGEGT. CDR3 loop: CASSRKTGNTEAFF. CDR3 nucleotide sequence: TGTGCCAGCAGCCGGAAAACAGGGAACACTGAAGCTTTCTTT.

The rearrangement joins TRBV5-4 to TRBJ2-1; 11 bases line up with TRBD1. Per germline, CDR1 SGHNT and CDR2 YYREEE (reference sequence). V lost 4 bases, J lost 7 bases, and 10 bases stayed unmatched. CDR3 length: 16 amino acids. CDR3 bases: TGTGCCAGCAGCCCCGGATCCGGGACAGGGGGAAATGAGCAGTTCTTC. Amino acid sequence: CASSPGSGTGGNEQFF.

This chain uses TRBV5-1 with TRBJ1-1; D is unclear. The CDR3 loop spans 14 amino acids. Germline values: CDR1 SGHRS, CDR2 YFSETQ. Deletions cut 0 bases from V and 3 bases from J, with 9 bases between. CDR3 nucleotides: TGCGCCAGCAGCTTGGGGGCTAGGTACACTGAAGCTTTCTTT. It codes for CASSLGARYTEAFF. Together with reference TRBV5-1 and TRBJ1-1, the CDR3 gives the full variable domain: KAGVTQTPRYLIKTRGQQVTLSCSPISGHRSVSWYQQTPGQGLQFLFEYFSETQRNKGNFPGRFSGRQFSNSRSEMNVSTLELGDSALYLCASSLGARYTEAFFGQGTRLTVV.

The rearrangement links TRBV15 to TRBJ2-3; 11 bases fit TRBD1. The V gene's germline CDR1 is LNHNV and CDR2 YYDKDF (reference sequence). The CDR3 spans 16 residues. Trimming removed 6 bases from V and 9 bases from J; junction bases left unmatched: 14. In DNA, the CDR3 is TGTGCCACCAGTCGCCCGGACAGGGGGCCCCCTTGGACGCAGTATTTT. Protein: CATSRPDRGPPWTQYF. Full variable domain (remainder filled in from reference TRBV15 and TRBJ2-3): DAMVIQNPRYQVTQFGKPVTLSCSQTLNHNVMYWYQQKSSQAPKLLFHYYDKDFNNEADTPDNFQSRRPNTSFCFLDIRSPGLGDTAMYLCATSRPDRGPPWTQYFGPGTRLTVL.

The chain combines TRBV6-2 or TRBV6-3 with TRBJ2-5; the match to TRBD2 covers 8 bases. Per the germline V gene, CDR1 is MNHEY and CDR2 is SVGEGT. The CDR3 spans 16 residues. The trim removed 6 bases at V and 1 base at J, leaving 10 bases unmatched. CDR3 amino acids: CASRPGGGVPQETQYF. The CDR3 DNA follows: TGTGCCAGCAGACCCGGGGGGGGAGTCCCCCAAGAGACCCAGTACTTC.

This clonotype was recorded a few times. In DNA form, the CDR3 reads TGTGCCAGCACCGGAAAATCTAGCACAGATACGCAGTATTTT. The encoded protein is CASTGKSSTDTQYF. The rearrangement links TRBV7-9 to TRBJ2-3; D is ambiguous. Trimming removed 7 bases from V and 0 bases from J, with 11 bases in between. There are 14 residues in the CDR3. The germline gives CDR1 SEHNR, CDR2 FQNEAQ (reference sequence).

J is TRBJ2-6 and V is TRBV11-3, with D unresolved. Germline CDR1 reads SGHNT; CDR2 reads YENEEA. V shed 3 bases and J shed 3 bases, with 3 bases lying between them. CDR3 size: 13 residues. The DNA of the CDR3 is TGTGCCAGCAGCTTGGGTGGGGCCAACGTCCTGACTTTC. Translation: CASSLGGANVLTF.

A few counts support this clonotype. The chain links TRBV6-1 to TRBJ2-5; D ambiguous. The CDR3 totals 14 residues. V was shortened by 5 bases and J by 4 bases, with 14 bases between the two germline ends. Germline CDR1 MNHNS, CDR2 SASEGT. The CDR3 DNA reads TGTGCCAGCAGTCGGAGTGTCGGCTCAGAGACCCAGTACTTC. Its translation: CASSRSVGSETQYF.

The rearrangement links TRBV4-3 to TRBJ1-2; the D is unclear. The CDR3 extends over 15 amino acids. Trimming left V 0 bases short and J 2 bases short, with 10 bases between. CDR1 is LGHNA and CDR2 is YSLEER in the germline V gene. CDR3 in DNA: TGCGCCAGCAGCCAAGAATTATTGGGGAACTATGGCTACACCTTC. This translates into CASSQELLGNYGYTF.

This clonotype was counted between two and nine times. The V call is TRBV20-1, the J call TRBJ2-5; D is possibly TRBD2 (5 bases). The germline gives CDR1 DFQATT, CDR2 SNEGSKA (reference sequence). This CDR3 is 15 amino acids long. With 2 bases removed from V and 1 base from J, the gap between germline ends came to 14 bases. In DNA, the CDR3 is TGCAGTGCTAGAAATTTTGTCCTAGCCCAAGAGACCCAGTACTTC. Encoded protein: CSARNFVLAQETQYF.

This chain joins TRBV10-3 and TRBJ2-3; D unresolved. Germline CDR1 and CDR2: ENHRY and SYGVKD. The ends were cut back, 1 base at V and 2 bases at J, with 7 bases in the middle. The CDR3 totals 14 residues. CDR3 nucleotides: TGTGCCATCAGTGAGTTAACGAACACAGATACGCAGTATTTT. It yields the protein CAISELTNTDTQYF.

The count of this clonotype is one. The rearrangement uses TRBV11-3 and TRBJ1-2; D may be TRBD1 (6 bases). The V gene lost 1 base and the J gene lost 5 bases, with 8 bases spanning the gap. The CDR3 spans 13 residues. Germline values: CDR1 SGHNT, CDR2 YENEEA. Written as DNA, the CDR3 is TGTGCCAGCAGCTTAGTAGGGGGGTATGGCTACACCTTC. Protein: CASSLVGGYGYTF.

There are a few counts of this clonotype. The chain couples TRBV23-1 to TRBJ2-7; D ambiguous. TRBV23-1 belongs to the ORF category, with a function that is uncertain. V was cut by 5 bases and J by 3 bases, with 11 bases left in between. The CDR3 totals 13 residues. The CDR3 spells CASSNRLYYEQYF. The CDR3 coding sequence is TGCGCCAGCAGTAATCGCTTATACTACGAGCAGTACTTC.

V is TRBV21-1 and J is TRBJ1-6; TRBD1, the D gene given by the table, was not confirmed from the DNA. TRBV21-1 is labeled a pseudogene. The CDR3 spans 14 residues. In nucleotides, the CDR3 is TGTGCCAGCAGCAAAGACAGGACCAATTCACCCCTCCACTTT. The encoded protein is CASSKDRTNSPLHF.

CDR3 nucleotide sequence: TGTGCCAGCAGCGCTAACATAGGAAACACGATAAACACTGAAGCTTTCTTT. It translates to CASSANIGNTINTEAFF. The rearrangement joins TRBV6-1 to TRBJ1-1; D unclear. The CDR3 is 17 residues long. V lost 6 bases and J 2 bases, leaving 22 bases between the germline ends. Germline V gene lookup returns CDR1 MNHNS and CDR2 SASEGT.

This clonotype was detected a few times. The gene calls are TRBV6-5 and TRBJ1-2; D is unclear. Germline V gives CDR1 MNHEY, CDR2 SVGAGI. Trimming pared 2 bases from V and 3 bases from J, leaving 7 bases between. The CDR3 runs to 13 residues. Here the CDR3 DNA reads TGTGCCAGCAGTTACGAGAAATACTATGGCTACACCTTC. Translation gives CASSYEKYYGYTF.

This clonotype was seen only a few times. DNA for the CDR3: TGTGCCAGCACTACAGGGAGGGGACGATCACCCCTCCACTTT. This sequence encodes CASTTGRGRSPLHF. The rearrangement joins TRBV6-1 to TRBJ1-6; a possible D gene is TRBD1 (6 bases). V was trimmed by 7 bases and J by 10 bases, leaving 17 bases between them. The germline V gene encodes CDR1 MNHNS and CDR2 SASEGT. The length of the CDR3 is 14 residues.

This clonotype was recorded a few times. The chain couples TRBV7-8 to TRBJ1-5, with 10 bases lining up with TRBD1. The CDR3 covers 19 residues. V lost 5 bases and J lost 0; bases outside the gene matches: 13. Germline CDR1 and CDR2: SGHVS and FQNEAQ. The CDR3: CASSTRHGQGVDSNQPQHF. The CDR3 DNA sequence: TGTGCCAGCAGCACCCGGCATGGACAGGGGGTTGATAGCAATCAGCCCCAGCATTTT.

The V gene is TRBV7-8, the J gene TRBJ2-7; D is perhaps TRBD1 (6 bases). The V end was cut by 6 bases, the J end by 3 bases, with 12 bases between. The CDR3 has 13 amino acids. Germline lookup yields CDR1 SGHVS and CDR2 FQNEAQ. CDR3 bases: TGTGCCAGCAGATCCGGACAGAGCTACGAGCAGTACTTC. This sequence encodes CASRSGQSYEQYF. The full variable domain, rest sourced from reference TRBV7-8 and TRBJ2-7, is GAGVSQSPRYKVAKRGQDVALRCDPISGHVSLFWYQQALGQGPEFLTYFQNEAQLDKSGLPSDRFFAERPEGSVSTLKIQRTQQEDSAVYLCASRSGQSYEQYFGPGTRLTVT.

The chain has TRBV25-1 and TRBJ2-5; 9 bases are shared with TRBD1. This CDR3 has 17 residues. Germline lookup yields CDR1 MGHDK and CDR2 SYGVNS. V shed 2 bases and J 5 bases; nucleotides not matched to a gene: 12. CDR3 amino acids: CASSEGFSGQGVETQYF. The DNA for the CDR3 is TGTGCCAGCAGTGAAGGATTCTCGGGACAGGGTGTTGAGACCCAGTACTTC. Using reference TRBV25-1 and TRBJ2-5 for the parts outside the CDR3, the full variable domain is EADIYQTPRYLVIGTGKKITLECSQTMGHDKMYWYQQDPGMELHLIHYSYGVNSTEKGDLSSESTVSRIRTEHFPLTLESARPSHTSQYLCASSEGFSGQGVETQYFGPGTRLLVL.

The V and J genes are TRBV30 and TRBJ2-5, with D tentatively TRBD1 (6 bases). Trimming pared 0 bases from V and 2 bases from J, leaving 10 bases between. The CDR3 loop spans 14 amino acids. CDR1 is GTSNPN and CDR2 is SVGIG in the germline V gene (reference sequence). In DNA form, the CDR3 reads TGTGCCTGGAGTGTTCCCAGGGGTCAAGAGACCCAGTACTTC. It encodes CAWSVPRGQETQYF.

This clonotype was observed a few times. The V and J genes are TRBV6-2 or TRBV6-3 and TRBJ1-5, with 8 positions matching TRBD1. Germline V gives CDR1 MNHEY, CDR2 SVGEGT. Trimming at V came to 2 bases and at J to 0 bases, leaving 15 bases not matched to a gene. CDR3 length equals 20 residues. The CDR3 spells CASSYPFTGGLLYSNQPQHF. The CDR3 DNA follows: TGTGCCAGCAGTTACCCTTTCACAGGGGGTCTTCTATATAGCAATCAGCCCCAGCATTTT.

The chain recombines TRBV6-1 with TRBJ2-5, with 10 bases matching TRBD2. CDR1 is MNHNS and CDR2 is SASEGT in the germline V gene. This CDR3 is built from 17 residues. The ends lost 6 bases at V and 5 bases at J; junction bases unmatched: 15. The CDR3 protein is CASRNPGAGGLGETQYF. Written as DNA, the CDR3 is TGTGCCAGCAGAAATCCGGGAGCGGGAGGGTTGGGGGAGACCCAGTACTTC.

This clonotype was seen only a few times. The chain employs TRBV24-1 and TRBJ2-3; D may be TRBD2 (6 bases). This CDR3 region has 14 residues. V was shortened by 5 bases and J by 9 bases, with 17 bases between the two germline ends. Germline loops: CDR1 KGHDR, CDR2 SFDVKD. CDR3 DNA sequence: TGTGCCACCAGTGCAGGATTGACCGGGGGAACGCAGTATTTT. It specifies CATSAGLTGGTQYF.

The chain has TRBV20-1 and TRBJ1-6; 8 bases are a match to TRBD1. The CDR3 loop spans 14 amino acids. The V and J ends lost 7 bases and 5 bases, in that order; junction bases with no gene match: 7. Looked up from germline, CDR1 is DFQATT and CDR2 is SNEGSKA (reference sequence). The CDR3 nucleotides read TGCAGTGGATCAGGGGGCGAGGATAATTCACCCCTCCACTTT. Protein sequence: CSGSGGEDNSPLHF.